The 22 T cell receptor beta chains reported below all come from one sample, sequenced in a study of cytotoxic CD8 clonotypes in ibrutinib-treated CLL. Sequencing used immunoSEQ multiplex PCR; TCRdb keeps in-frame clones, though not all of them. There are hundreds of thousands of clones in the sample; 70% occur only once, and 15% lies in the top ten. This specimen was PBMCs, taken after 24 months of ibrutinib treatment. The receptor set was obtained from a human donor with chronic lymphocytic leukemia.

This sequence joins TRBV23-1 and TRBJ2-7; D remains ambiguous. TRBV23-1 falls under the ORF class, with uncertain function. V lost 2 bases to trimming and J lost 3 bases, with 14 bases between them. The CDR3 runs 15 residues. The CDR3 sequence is CASSQVASTFYEQYF. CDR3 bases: TGCGCCAGCAGTCAAGTCGCCAGCACCTTCTACGAGCAGTACTTC.

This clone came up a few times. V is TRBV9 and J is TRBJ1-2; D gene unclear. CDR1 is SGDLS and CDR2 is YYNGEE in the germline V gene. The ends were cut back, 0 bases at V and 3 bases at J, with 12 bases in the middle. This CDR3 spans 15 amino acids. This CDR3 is CASSVAESLHYGYTF. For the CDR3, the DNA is TGTGCCAGCAGCGTAGCGGAGAGCCTTCACTATGGCTACACCTTC.

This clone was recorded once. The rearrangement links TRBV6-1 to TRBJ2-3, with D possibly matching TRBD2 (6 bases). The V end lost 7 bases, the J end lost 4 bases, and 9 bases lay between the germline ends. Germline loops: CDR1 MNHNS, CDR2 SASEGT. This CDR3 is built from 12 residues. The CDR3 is CASKGGADTQYF. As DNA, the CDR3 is TGTGCCAGCAAAGGAGGGGCAGATACGCAGTATTTT.

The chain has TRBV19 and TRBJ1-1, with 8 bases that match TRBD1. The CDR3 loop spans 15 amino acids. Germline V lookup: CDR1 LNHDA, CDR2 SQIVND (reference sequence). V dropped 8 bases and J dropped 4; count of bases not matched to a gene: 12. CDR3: CASRSRDRKTTEAFF. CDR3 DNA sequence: TGTGCCAGTCGTTCCCGGGACAGGAAGACCACTGAAGCTTTCTTT.

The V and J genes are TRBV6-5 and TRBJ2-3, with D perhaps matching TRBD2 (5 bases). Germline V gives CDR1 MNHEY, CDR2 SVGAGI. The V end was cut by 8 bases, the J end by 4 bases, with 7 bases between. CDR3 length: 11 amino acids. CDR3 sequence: CASVGADTQYF. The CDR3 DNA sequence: TGTGCCAGCGTGGGAGCAGATACGCAGTATTTT.

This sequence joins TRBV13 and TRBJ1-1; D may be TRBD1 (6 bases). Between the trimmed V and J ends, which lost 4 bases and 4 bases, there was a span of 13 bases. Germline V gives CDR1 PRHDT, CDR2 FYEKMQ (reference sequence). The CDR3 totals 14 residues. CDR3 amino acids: CASSYATGGTEAFF. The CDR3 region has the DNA TGTGCCAGCAGCTACGCGACAGGAGGCACTGAAGCTTTCTTT.

The CDR3 sequence is CASSYFDGNGYTF. CDR3 coding DNA: TGTGCCAGCAGTTACTTTGATGGGAATGGCTACACCTTC. V usage is TRBV6-5 and J usage is TRBJ1-2; D remains unclear. Looked up from germline, CDR1 is MNHEY and CDR2 is SVGAGI. V gave up 1 base and J gave up 6 bases, with 9 bases separating them. CDR3 size: 13 residues.

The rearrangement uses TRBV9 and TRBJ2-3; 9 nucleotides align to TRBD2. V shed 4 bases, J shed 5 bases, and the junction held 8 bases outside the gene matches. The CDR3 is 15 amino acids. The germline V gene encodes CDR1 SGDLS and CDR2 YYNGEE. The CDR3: CASSPGTSFLDTQYF. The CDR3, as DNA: TGTGCCAGCAGCCCGGGGACTAGCTTTCTAGATACGCAGTATTTT.

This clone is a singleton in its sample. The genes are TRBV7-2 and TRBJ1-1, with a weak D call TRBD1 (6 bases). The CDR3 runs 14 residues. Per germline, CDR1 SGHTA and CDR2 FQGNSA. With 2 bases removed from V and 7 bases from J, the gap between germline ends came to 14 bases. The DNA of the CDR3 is TGTGCCAGCAGCTTAAACAGGGCATTGGGTGAAGCTTTCTTT. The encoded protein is CASSLNRALGEAFF.

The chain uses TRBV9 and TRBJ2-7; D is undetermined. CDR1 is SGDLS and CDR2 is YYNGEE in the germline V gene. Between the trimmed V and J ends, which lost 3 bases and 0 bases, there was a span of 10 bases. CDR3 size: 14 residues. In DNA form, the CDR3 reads TGTGCCAGCAGCGCTGGAGCCGTCTCCTACGAGCAGTACTTC. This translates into CASSAGAVSYEQYF.

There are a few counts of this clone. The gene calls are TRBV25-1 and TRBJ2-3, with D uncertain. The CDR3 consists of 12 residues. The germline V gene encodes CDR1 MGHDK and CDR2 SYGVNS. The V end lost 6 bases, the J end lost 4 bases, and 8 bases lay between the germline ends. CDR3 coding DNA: TGTGCCAGCAGCTCAACCGCAGATACGCAGTATTTT. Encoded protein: CASSSTADTQYF.

The DNA for the CDR3 is TGTGCCAGCGGCGGGCAATATACAGGACTGTTTTTT. It specifies CASGGQYTGLFF. The chain couples TRBV9 to TRBJ1-4; D perhaps matches TRBD1 (5 bases). From germline, CDR1 is SGDLS and CDR2 YYNGEE. V was trimmed by 7 bases and J by 13 bases, leaving 17 bases between them. This CDR3 has 12 residues.

CDR3 loop: CASSRTSVRYEQYF. DNA for the CDR3: TGTGCCAGCAGCCGGACTAGCGTTAGGTACGAGCAGTACTTC. The rearrangement joins TRBV4-2 to TRBJ2-7, with TRBD2 identical over 9 bases. CDR1 and CDR2 from the germline V gene are LGHNA and YNFKEQ. Trimming took 4 bases from V and 4 from J; bases not matched to a gene: 5. The CDR3 has 14 residues.

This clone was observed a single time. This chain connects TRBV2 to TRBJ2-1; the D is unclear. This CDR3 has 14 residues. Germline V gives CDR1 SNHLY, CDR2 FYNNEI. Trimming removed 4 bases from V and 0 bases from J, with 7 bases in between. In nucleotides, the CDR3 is TGTGCCAGCAGTGTCTTTAGCTCCTACAATGAGCAGTTCTTC. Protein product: CASSVFSSYNEQFF.

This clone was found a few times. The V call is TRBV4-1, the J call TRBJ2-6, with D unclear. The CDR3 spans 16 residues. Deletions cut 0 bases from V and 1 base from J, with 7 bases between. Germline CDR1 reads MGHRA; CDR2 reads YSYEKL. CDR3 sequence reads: CASSQEVGSGANVLTF. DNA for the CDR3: TGCGCCAGCAGCCAAGAAGTCGGTTCTGGGGCCAACGTCCTGACTTTC.

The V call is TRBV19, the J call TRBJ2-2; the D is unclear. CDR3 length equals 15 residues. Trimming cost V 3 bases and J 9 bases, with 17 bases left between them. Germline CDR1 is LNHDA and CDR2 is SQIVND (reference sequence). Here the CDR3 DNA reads TGTGCCAGTAGTATTCAGACCACAAGCCCCCGGGAGCTGTTTTTT. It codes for CASSIQTTSPRELFF.

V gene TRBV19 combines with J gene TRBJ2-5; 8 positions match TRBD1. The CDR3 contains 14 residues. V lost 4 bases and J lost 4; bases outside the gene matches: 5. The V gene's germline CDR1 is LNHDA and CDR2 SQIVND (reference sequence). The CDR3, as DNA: TGTGCCAGTAGTAAGGGGGACAGGACAGAGACCCAGTACTTC. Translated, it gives CASSKGDRTETQYF.

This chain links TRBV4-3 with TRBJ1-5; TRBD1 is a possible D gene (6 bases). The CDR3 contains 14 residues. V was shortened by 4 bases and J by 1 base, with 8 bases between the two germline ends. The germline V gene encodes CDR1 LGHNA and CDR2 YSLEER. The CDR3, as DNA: TGCGCCAGCAGCCTCACAGGGAGCAATCAGCCCCAGCATTTT. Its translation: CASSLTGSNQPQHF.

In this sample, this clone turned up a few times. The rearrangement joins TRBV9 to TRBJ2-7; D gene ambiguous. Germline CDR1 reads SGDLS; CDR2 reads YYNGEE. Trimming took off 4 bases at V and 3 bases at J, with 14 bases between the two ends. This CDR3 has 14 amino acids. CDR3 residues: CASSPPLSSYEQYF. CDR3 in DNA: TGTGCCAGCAGCCCTCCCCTTTCCAGCTACGAGCAGTACTTC.

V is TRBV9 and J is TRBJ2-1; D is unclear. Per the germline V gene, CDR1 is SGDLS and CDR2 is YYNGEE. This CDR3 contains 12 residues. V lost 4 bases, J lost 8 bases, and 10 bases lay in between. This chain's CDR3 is CASSTRYDEQFF. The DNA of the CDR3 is TGTGCCAGCAGCACCCGTTATGATGAGCAGTTCTTC.

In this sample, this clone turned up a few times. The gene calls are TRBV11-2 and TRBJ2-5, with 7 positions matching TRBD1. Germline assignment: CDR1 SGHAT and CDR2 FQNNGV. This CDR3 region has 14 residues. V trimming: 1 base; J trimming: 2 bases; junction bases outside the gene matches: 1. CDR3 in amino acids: CASSLGQGQETQYF. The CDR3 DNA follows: TGTGCCAGCAGCTTAGGACAGGGTCAAGAGACCCAGTACTTC.

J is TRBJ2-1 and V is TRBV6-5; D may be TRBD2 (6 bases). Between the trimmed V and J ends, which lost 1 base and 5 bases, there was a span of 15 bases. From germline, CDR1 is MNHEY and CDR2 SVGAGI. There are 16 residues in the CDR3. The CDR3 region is CASSYWRGANNNEQFF. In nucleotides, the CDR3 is TGTGCCAGCAGTTACTGGAGGGGCGCTAACAACAATGAGCAGTTCTTC.